This T cell receptor beta chain was identified in a study of identical twins. The CDR3 is 13 amino acids. CDR1 and CDR2 from the germline V gene are LNHNV and YYDKDF (reference sequence). V lost 5 bases and J lost 6, with 10 bases in between. General study points: Alpha sequences out of frame and shared by twins had excess low generation probability.

Carrying unique molecular identifiers, the cDNA also gained a universal primer site through template switching. TCRdb itself ran the 5' RACE reads through MiXCR, one entry per CDR3 protein. This table has fewer than 900,000 distinct CDR3 sequences, about 20% appearing once. For this clonotype: Its antigen is undetermined.

This sample also appeared in a second study, on T cells expressing NK-cell markers.

The chain has TRBV15 and TRBJ2-2; no clear D gene. The receptor comes from a woman between 18 and 29 years old in good health. The material sequenced was PBMCs. The CDR3 DNA follows: TGTGCCACCAGCGGACCTAGGGCCGGGGAGCTGTTTTTT. It encodes CATSGPRAGELFF.